This TCR beta chain was identified during a study of T-cell memory formation after mild COVID-19. General observations from the study: Cross-reactive memory seemingly joined, as some responding clones were found in pre-infection memory.

Of note for this clonotype: What it binds is not known.

Constant-segment primers were used for 5'RACE, and the resulting TCR alpha and TCR beta cDNA libraries carried sample barcodes and UMIs. TCRdb re-called the 5' RACE reads through MiXCR, storing one row per CDR3 protein. The table has hundreds of thousands of distinct CDR3 sequences, 20% to 25% seen once. CDR3 length: 14 amino acids. The germline gives CDR1 SQVTM, CDR2 ANQGSEA. Trimming took 0 bases from V and 5 from J, leaving 13 bases between them. The rearrangement joins TRBV29-1 to TRBJ2-5; the D gene is possibly TRBD2 (6 bases). The material sequenced was PBMCs or a T cell subset sorted from them (not recorded which). This TCR derives from an adult woman who had mild COVID-19 (a few samples of this study predate the infection). Cell type and time point are not known. The CDR3 DNA is TGCAGCGTTGAAGAGACTAGGCGACTGGAGACCCAGTACTTC. Residues: CSVEETRRLETQYF.